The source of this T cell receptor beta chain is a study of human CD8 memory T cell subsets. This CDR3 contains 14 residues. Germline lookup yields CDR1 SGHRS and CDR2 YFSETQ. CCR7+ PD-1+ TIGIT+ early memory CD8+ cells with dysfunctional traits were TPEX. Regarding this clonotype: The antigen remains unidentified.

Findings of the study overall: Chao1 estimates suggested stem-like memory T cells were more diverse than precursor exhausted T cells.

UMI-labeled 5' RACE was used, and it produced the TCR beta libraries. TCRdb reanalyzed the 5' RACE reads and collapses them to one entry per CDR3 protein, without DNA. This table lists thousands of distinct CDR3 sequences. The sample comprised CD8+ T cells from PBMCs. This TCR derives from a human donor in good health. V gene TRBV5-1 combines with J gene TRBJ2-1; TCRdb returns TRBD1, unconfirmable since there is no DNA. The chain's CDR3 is CASSFAGGPREQFF.